This is a list of T cell receptor beta chains from one sample in a study of T cell responses to AZD1222 COVID-19 vaccine. Only in-frame clones appear in the TCRdb table, and some are missing; sequencing was by immunoSEQ multiplex PCR. The table shows some 150,000 clones, with about 86% occurring only once. The specimen comprised peripheral blood, sampled 28 days after the second AZD1222 dose. These receptors were obtained from an adult who received the AZD1222 COVID-19 vaccine. The CDR3 runs from the conserved cysteine through the conserved F or W. Size tells how often a clone was seen (once, few, many) or the class of an expanded clone, and some rows leave it out.

j_call,v_call,clone_size,cdr3_aa
TRBJ1-6,TRBV12-5,.,CASGLVSSQGNNNSPLHF
TRBJ1-1,TRBV19,.,CASSIETPNTEAFF
TRBJ2-7,TRBV5-4,.,CASSPGTGGFEQYF
TRBJ1-6,TRBV6-1,.,CASSEGLGGRNNSPLHF
TRBJ2-7,TRBV10-3,.,CAISETRYEQYF
TRBJ1-2,TRBV5-1,.,CASSWWDRGEGYTF
TRBJ2-2,TRBV10-3,once,CATGRSGTSGELFF
TRBJ1-2,TRBV7-8,.,CASSFGASGNNYGYTF
TRBJ1-1,TRBV6-5,.,CASTSGTGNTEAFF
TRBJ1-6,TRBV4-1,.,CASSQDASPAPLHF
TRBJ1-1,TRBV7-6,.,CASSSYGQPAEAFF
TRBJ2-7,TRBV7-6,once,CASSLAGGSEQYF
TRBJ2-5,TRBV4-2,.,CASSGAASWETQYF
TRBJ1-3,TRBV7-9,.,CASSFAPSTGGYTIYF
TRBJ2-5,TRBV3-1/TRBV3-2,.,CASSLISTAAETQYF
TRBJ1-1,TRBV5-1,.,CASSPLGTVTLNTEAFF
TRBJ2-1,TRBV6-1,.,CASSEEGDYYNEQFF
TRBJ1-2,TRBV29-1,.,CSVRWDSNKDGYTF
TRBJ1-2,TRBV2,.,CATHRGSMDTGYTF
TRBJ2-5,TRBV28,.,CASSLGETQYF
TRBJ2-2,TRBV10-1,.,CASSEGFLRNTGELFF
TRBJ2-7,TRBV4-1,.,CASSQDNSYEQYF
TRBJ2-1,TRBV2,.,CASSKTYLRNEQFF
TRBJ2-7,TRBV5-1,.,CASRVAETYEQYF
TRBJ2-5,TRBV4-2,.,CASSLYGGAQETQYF
TRBJ2-3,TRBV2,.,CASSGVGGEADTQYF
TRBJ1-1,TRBV6-5,.,CASSPLDSRGTEAFF
TRBJ1-1,TRBV30,.,CAWSVIDRGTEAFF
TRBJ1-4,TRBV29-1,.,CSVLRPLNEKLFF
TRBJ2-3,TRBV30,.,CAWASGFTDTQYF
TRBJ1-5,TRBV5-8,.,CASSLSANPSNQPQHF
TRBJ1-5,TRBV27,.,CASSLSGLGGPQHF
TRBJ1-2,TRBV18,.,CASSLTQGEDPGYTF
TRBJ1-2,TRBV19,.,CASSIASNSYGYTF
TRBJ1-5,TRBV5-4,.,CASSLEVNQPQHF
TRBJ2-7,TRBV12-3/TRBV12-4,.,CASSKSMGEQYF
TRBJ2-7,TRBV2,.,CAIDRGLLEQYF
TRBJ2-1,TRBV2,.,CASSAGVWSYNEQFF
TRBJ2-4,TRBV12-3/TRBV12-4,.,CASSYRDSNIQYF
TRBJ1-2,TRBV5-1,.,CARTSVFQGQIFQDYGYTF